The clone carrying this TCR beta chain was detected many times. Its antigen is still unknown. The sample originates from a study of T-cell reconstitution after alpha-beta-depleted transplantation in children. The V gene end was trimmed by 0 bases and the J gene end by 2 bases; junction bases not matched to a gene: 7. The CDR3 has 18 amino acids. Germline V lookup: CDR1 LNHNV, CDR2 YYDKDF (reference sequence). Preparation of the TCRbeta library used unique molecular identifiers. One entry per CDR3 protein, called by TCRdb with MiXCR from the PCR reads. The profile shows around 500,000 distinct CDR3 sequences, roughly 24% of them singletons. General study findings and limits: Reportedly, roughly two months post-transplant, alpha-beta T cells arose from several hundred expanded graft clones. A year had passed since transplant, and T-cell counts and diversity by then came mostly from newly produced T cells.

Sequencing used PBMCs, mostly from graft donor cells, obtained 360 days after TCRalphabeta/CD19-depleted stem cell transplant. The J gene is TRBJ2-3, the V gene TRBV15; 11 bases map to TRBD2. The sequence was obtained from a boy under two years old who had a stem cell transplant for acute myeloid leukemia, so the T cells may come from the graft donor. The CDR3 bases are TGTGCCACCAGCAGAGATCCCACTAGCGGGGGATACACAGATACGCAGTATTTT. Its protein is CATSRDPTSGGYTDTQYF.